The rows below give T cell receptor beta chains drawn from one sample of a study of shared clonotypes between healthy human individuals. The assay was immunoSEQ multiplex PCR, and TCRdb's table has in-frame clones only and misses some. Of some 2,100,000 clones in the sample, about 92% were seen once. The specimen sequenced was naive CD8+ T cells from PBMCs. The receptors here all came from a man aged 18 to 30 in good health. Some clones in this sample may be carry-over from other donors' samples. Each CDR3 is given with its conserved first and last residue.

J: TRBJ2-7
V: TRBV7-9
CDR3: CASSKSSYEQYF

J: TRBJ2-1
V: TRBV15
CDR3: CATSSGNSYNEQFF

J: TRBJ1-1
V: TRBV4-3
CDR3: CASSQLSGETNTEAFF

J: TRBJ1-2
V: TRBV5-4
CDR3: CASSSPASGTGLANYGYTF

J: TRBJ1-1
V: TRBV5-1
CDR3: CASSLAGGPGHLGPEAFF

J: TRBJ2-1
V: TRBV5-4
CDR3: CASSGDRGNEQFF

J: TRBJ2-7
V: TRBV5-8
CDR3: CASSGTYEQYF

J: TRBJ1-1
V: TRBV28
CDR3: CASSAFVGISNTEAFF

J: TRBJ1-3
V: TRBV7-8
CDR3: CASSLEGRGSGNTIYF

J: TRBJ2-7
V: TRBV6-6
CDR3: CASSYSPRTAPYEQYF

J: TRBJ1-1
V: TRBV19
CDR3: CASSIEGPDTEAFF

J: TRBJ2-7
V: TRBV2
CDR3: CASSEGGNEQYF

J: TRBJ2-2
V: TRBV7-6
CDR3: CASSPGLVNTGELFF

J: TRBJ2-2
V: TRBV7-2
CDR3: CASSLDMGLNTGELFF

J: TRBJ2-3
V: TRBV27
CDR3: CASSFSLGAGVDTQYF

J: TRBJ2-4
V: TRBV6-5
CDR3: CASSPTGEAKNIQYF

J: TRBJ1-1
V: TRBV6-6
CDR3: CASSAPTGGNTEAFF

J: TRBJ2-7
V: TRBV9
CDR3: CASSHRQDSRYEQYF